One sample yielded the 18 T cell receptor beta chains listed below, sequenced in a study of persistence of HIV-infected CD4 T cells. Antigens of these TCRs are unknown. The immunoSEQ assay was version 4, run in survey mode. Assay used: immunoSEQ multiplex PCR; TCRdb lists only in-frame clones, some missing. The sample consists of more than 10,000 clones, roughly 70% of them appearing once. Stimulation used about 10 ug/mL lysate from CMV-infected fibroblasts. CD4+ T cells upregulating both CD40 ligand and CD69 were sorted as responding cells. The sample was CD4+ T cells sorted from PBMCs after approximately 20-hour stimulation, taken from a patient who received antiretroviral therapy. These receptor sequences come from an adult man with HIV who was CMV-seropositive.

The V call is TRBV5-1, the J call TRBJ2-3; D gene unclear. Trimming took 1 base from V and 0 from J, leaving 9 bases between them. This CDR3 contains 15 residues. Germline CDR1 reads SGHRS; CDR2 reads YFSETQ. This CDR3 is CASSLKVSSTDTQYF. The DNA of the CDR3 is TGCGCCAGCAGCTTGAAGGTATCTAGCACAGATACGCAGTATTTT.

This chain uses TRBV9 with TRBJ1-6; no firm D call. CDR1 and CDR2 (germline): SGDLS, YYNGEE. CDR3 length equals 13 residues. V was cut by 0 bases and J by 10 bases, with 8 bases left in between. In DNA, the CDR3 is TGTGCCAGCAGCGTAGACCCGGTCTCACCCCTCCACTTT. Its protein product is CASSVDPVSPLHF.

The CDR3 loop is CASSLVGNSDTGELFF. The DNA of the CDR3 is TGCGCCAGCAGCTTGGTTGGCAACTCGGACACCGGGGAGCTGTTTTTT. The chain recombines TRBV5-1 with TRBJ2-2; D ambiguous. Trimming took 0 bases from V and 3 from J, leaving 12 bases between them. Germline lookup yields CDR1 SGHRS and CDR2 YFSETQ. The CDR3 extends over 16 amino acids. The complete variable domain, with remaining parts taken from reference TRBV5-1 and TRBJ2-2, reads KAGVTQTPRYLIKTRGQQVTLSCSPISGHRSVSWYQQTPGQGLQFLFEYFSETQRNKGNFPGRFSGRQFSNSRSEMNVSTLELGDSALYLCASSLVGNSDTGELFFGEGSRLTVL.

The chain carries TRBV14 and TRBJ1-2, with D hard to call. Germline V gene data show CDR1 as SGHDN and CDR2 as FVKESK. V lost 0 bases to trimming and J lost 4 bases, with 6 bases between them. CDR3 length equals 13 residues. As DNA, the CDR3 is TGTGCCAGCAGCCAAGATTCCGTCTATGGCTACACCTTC. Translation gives CASSQDSVYGYTF.

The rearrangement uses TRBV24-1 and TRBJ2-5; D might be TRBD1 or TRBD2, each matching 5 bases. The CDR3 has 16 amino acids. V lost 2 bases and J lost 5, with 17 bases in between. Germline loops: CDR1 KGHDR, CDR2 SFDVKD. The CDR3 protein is CATSDSKAWDGETQYF. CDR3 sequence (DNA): TGTGCCACCAGTGATTCTAAAGCCTGGGACGGTGAGACCCAGTACTTC.

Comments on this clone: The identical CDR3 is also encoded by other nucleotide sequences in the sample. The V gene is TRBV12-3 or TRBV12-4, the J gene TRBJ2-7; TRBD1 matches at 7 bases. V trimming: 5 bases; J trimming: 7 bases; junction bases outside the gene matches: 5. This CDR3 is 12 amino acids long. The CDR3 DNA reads TGTGCCAGCAGTCGACAGGGTAGGGAGCAGTACTTC. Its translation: CASSRQGREQYF.

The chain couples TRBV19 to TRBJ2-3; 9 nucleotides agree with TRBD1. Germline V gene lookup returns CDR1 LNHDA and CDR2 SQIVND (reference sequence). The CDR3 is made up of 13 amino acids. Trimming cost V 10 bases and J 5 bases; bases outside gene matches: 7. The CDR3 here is CATGDRVIDTQYF. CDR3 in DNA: TGTGCCACCGGGGACAGGGTTATAGATACGCAGTATTTT.

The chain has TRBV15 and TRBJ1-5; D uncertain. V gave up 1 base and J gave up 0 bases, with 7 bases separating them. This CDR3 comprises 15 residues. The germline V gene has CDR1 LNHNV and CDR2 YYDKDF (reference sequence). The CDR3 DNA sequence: TGTGCCACCAGCAGAGTATGGAATAGCAATCAGCCCCAGCATTTT. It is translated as CATSRVWNSNQPQHF.

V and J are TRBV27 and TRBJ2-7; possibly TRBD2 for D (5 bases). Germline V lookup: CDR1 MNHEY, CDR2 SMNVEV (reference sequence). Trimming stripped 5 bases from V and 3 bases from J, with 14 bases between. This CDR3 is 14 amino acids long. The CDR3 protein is CASSLAGPNYEQYF. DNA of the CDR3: TGTGCCAGCAGTCTCGCGGGTCCGAACTACGAGCAGTACTTC.

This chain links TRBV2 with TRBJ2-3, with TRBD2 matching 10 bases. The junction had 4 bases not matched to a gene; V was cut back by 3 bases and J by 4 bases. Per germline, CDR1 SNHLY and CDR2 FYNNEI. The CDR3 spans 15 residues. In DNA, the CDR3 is TGTGCCAGCAGTGATGCTAGCGGGGGTGCAGATACGCAGTATTTT. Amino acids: CASSDASGGADTQYF.

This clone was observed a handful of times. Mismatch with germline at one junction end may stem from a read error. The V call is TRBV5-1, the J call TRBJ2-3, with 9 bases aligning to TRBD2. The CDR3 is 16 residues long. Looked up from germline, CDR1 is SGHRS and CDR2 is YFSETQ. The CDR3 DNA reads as TGCGCCAGCAGCTTGAACTCCGGGACTAGCATAGATACGCAGTATTTT. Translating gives CASSLNSGTSIDTQYF.

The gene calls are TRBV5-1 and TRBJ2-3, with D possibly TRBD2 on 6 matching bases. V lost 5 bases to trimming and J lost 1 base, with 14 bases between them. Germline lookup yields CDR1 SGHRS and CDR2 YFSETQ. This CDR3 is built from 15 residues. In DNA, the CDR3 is TGCGCCAGCAGTATGAGAGGGACTGGCACAGATACGCAGTATTTT. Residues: CASSMRGTGTDTQYF.

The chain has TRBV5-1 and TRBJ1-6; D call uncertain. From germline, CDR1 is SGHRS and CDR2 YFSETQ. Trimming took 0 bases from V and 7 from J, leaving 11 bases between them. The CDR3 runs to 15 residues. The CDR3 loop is CASSLVAGPNSPLHF. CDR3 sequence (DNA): TGCGCCAGCAGCTTGGTCGCAGGCCCGAATTCACCCCTCCACTTT.

The CDR3 sequence: CSARRGGANTQYF. CDR3 in DNA: TGCAGCGCTCGCCGGGGGGGGGCGAATACGCAGTATTTT. This chain connects TRBV29-1 to TRBJ2-3; 8 bases line up with TRBD2. Losses at the gene ends were 7 bases for V and 7 bases for J; bases not matched to a gene: 10. Germline values: CDR1 SQVTM, CDR2 ANQGSEA. The CDR3 covers 13 residues.

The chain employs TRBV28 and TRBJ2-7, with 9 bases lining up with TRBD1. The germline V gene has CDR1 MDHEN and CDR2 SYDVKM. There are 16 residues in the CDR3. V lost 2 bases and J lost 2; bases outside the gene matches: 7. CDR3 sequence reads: CASSLLLGQGTYEQYF. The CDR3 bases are TGTGCCAGCAGTTTACTTCTCGGACAGGGGACCTACGAGCAGTACTTC.

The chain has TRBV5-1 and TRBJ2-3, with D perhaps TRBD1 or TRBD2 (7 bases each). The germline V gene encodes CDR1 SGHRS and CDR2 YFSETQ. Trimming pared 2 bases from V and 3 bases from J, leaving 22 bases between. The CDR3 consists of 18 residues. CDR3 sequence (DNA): TGCGCCAGCAGCTTTAGCGGGTCGACGTCAGGGGGAACAGATACGCAGTATTTT. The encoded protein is CASSFSGSTSGGTDTQYF.

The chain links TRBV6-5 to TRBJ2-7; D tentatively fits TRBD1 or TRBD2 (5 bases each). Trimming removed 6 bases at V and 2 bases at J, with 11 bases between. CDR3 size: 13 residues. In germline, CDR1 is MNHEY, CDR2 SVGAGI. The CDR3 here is CASRAEGTYEQYF. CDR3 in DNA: TGTGCCAGCAGGGCCGAGGGGACCTACGAGCAGTACTTC.

Here the CDR3 reads CATSDGAGNNYGYTF. The CDR3 nucleotides are TGTGCCACCAGTGACGGGGCAGGGAATAACTATGGCTACACCTTC. V gene TRBV24-1 combines with J gene TRBJ1-2, with a tentative D call TRBD1 (5 bases). V lost 4 bases, J lost 1 base, and 12 bases lay in between. Germline V gene lookup returns CDR1 KGHDR and CDR2 SFDVKD. The CDR3 is 15 residues long.